This T cell receptor beta chain came from a study of shared clonotypes between healthy human individuals. General study results and limits: The study generally estimated greater richness for naive than memory subsets.

The V segment lost 2 bases and the J segment 10 bases; nucleotides outside the gene matches: 20. The CDR3 spans 18 residues. Germline values: CDR1 SGHRS, CDR2 YFSETQ. The assay was immunoSEQ multiplex PCR, and TCRdb's table has in-frame clones only and misses some. The table lists under 850,000 clones, over 90% of them singletons, with around 24% in the top ten. As defined, naive CD8 cells were CD45RO-negative and positively selected for CCR7, with terminally differentiated effector memory CD45RA+ cells excluded. A note on this clone: Its antigen remains unknown.

The sequencing input was naive CD8+ T cells sorted from blood. The chain uses TRBV5-1 and TRBJ2-2; 7 bases fit TRBD1. The origin of this receptor is a man younger than 45 in good health. CDR3 region: CASSFSLRDRPDPLELFF. The CDR3, as DNA: TGCGCCAGCAGCTTTTCGCTACGGGACAGACCTGACCCCTTGGAGCTGTTTTTT.